The clone carrying this TCR beta chain was detected many times. The antigen remains undetermined. One entry per CDR3 protein, called by TCRdb with MiXCR from the 5' RACE reads. The table has about 220,000 distinct CDR3 sequences, over 9.5% seen once. The data were obtained in a study of CD8 T cells in ankylosing spondylitis. Study results and caveats: Researchers reportedly found disease-linked clones significantly enriched in matched ankylosing spondylitis synovial fluid. Made up of 7 to 9 highly homologous variants, a TCR beta motif appeared characteristic of ankylosing spondylitis blood.

The sequenced sample consisted of blood, either unsorted or a sorted T cell fraction (not recorded which). This sequence was found in a male donor with ankylosing spondylitis or in good health (not recorded which).

The CDR3 coding sequence is TGTGCTAGTGGTTTTGGTAGTCTGTTTTTT. Translation gives CASGFGSLFF. The J gene is TRBJ2-2, the V gene TRBV12-5; D remains unclear. The CDR3 loop spans 10 amino acids. The germline V gene encodes CDR1 LGHNT and CDR2 FRNRAP. Trimming took 3 bases from V and 14 from J, leaving 7 bases between them. The full variable domain, with the rest looked up from reference TRBV12-5 and TRBJ2-2, is DARVTQTPRHKVTEMGQEVTMRCQPILGHNTVFWYRQTMMQGLELLAYFRNRAPLDDSGMPKDRFSAEMPDATLATLKIQPSEPRDSAVYFCASGFGSLFFGEGSRLTVL.